The 8 T cell receptor beta chains reported below all come from one sample, sequenced in a study of PD-L1 blockade in urothelial cancer. Assay used: immunoSEQ multiplex PCR; TCRdb lists only in-frame clones, some missing. The data show tens of thousands of clones, approximately 83% seen once. The time point: pretreatment peripheral blood. Source: PBMCs, taken around atezolizumab (anti-PD-L1) treatment. The origin of the receptors is a man aged 60 to 69 with urothelial cancer.

This clone appeared a few times. The rearrangement uses TRBV18 and TRBJ1-2; D may be TRBD1 (5 bases). The ends were cut back, 6 bases at V and 0 bases at J, with 14 bases in the middle. Germline V gene lookup returns CDR1 KGHSH and CDR2 LQKENI. This CDR3 is built from 15 residues. The CDR3 spells CASSQRQNSNYGYTF. CDR3 nucleotide sequence: TGTGCCAGCTCCCAAAGACAGAATTCTAACTATGGCTACACCTTC.

The V gene is TRBV5-1, the J gene TRBJ2-5; TRBD1 aligns across 8 bases. V was clipped by 1 base and J by 2 bases; unmatched bases: 7. The CDR3 runs 16 residues. Germline values: CDR1 SGHRS, CDR2 YFSETQ. The CDR3 reads CASSLSGQGSQETQYF. The CDR3 DNA is TGCGCCAGCAGCTTGTCAGGACAGGGAAGTCAAGAGACCCAGTACTTC.

The CDR3 sequence: CASSLRAGGSYNEQFF. Here the CDR3 DNA reads TGTGCCAGCAGCCTCCGCGCCGGGGGGTCCTACAATGAGCAGTTCTTC. The chain is built from TRBV5-8 and TRBJ2-1; TRBD2 matches at 7 bases. This CDR3 region has 16 residues. The V gene's germline CDR1 is SGHTS and CDR2 YDEGEE. The junction had 8 bases not matched to a gene; V was cut back by 4 bases and J by 1 base.

V and J are TRBV5-5 and TRBJ2-4, with a possible D match to TRBD1 (5 bases). The CDR3 sequence is 15 residues long. The V end was cut by 4 bases, the J end by 0 bases, with 11 bases between. Germline-derived CDR1 and CDR2 are SGHKS and YYEKEE (reference sequence). In DNA form, the CDR3 reads TGTGCCAGCAGCGGAATACAGGTAGCCAAAAACATTCAGTACTTC. Its protein product is CASSGIQVAKNIQYF.

The chain recombines TRBV29-1 with TRBJ1-6, with 9 bases that match TRBD1. V lost 2 bases, J lost 8 bases, and 7 bases stayed unmatched. This CDR3 comprises 15 residues. Germline V gene sequence: CDR1 SQVTM, CDR2 ANQGSEA. In DNA, the CDR3 is TGCAGCGTTGAAATCGGGGACAGGGAGCATTCACCCCTCCACTTT. It is translated as CSVEIGDREHSPLHF.

The gene calls are TRBV19 and TRBJ2-7; possibly TRBD1 for D (6 bases). CDR1 is LNHDA and CDR2 is SQIVND in the germline V gene (reference sequence). V shed 1 base and J shed 4 bases, with 11 bases lying between them. There are 14 residues in the CDR3. The CDR3 protein is CASSIGTGWYEQYF. The DNA of the CDR3 is TGTGCCAGTAGTATAGGCACAGGGTGGTACGAGCAGTACTTC. Complete variable domain (other parts from reference TRBV19 and TRBJ2-7): DGGITQSPKYLFRKEGQNVTLSCEQNLNHDAMYWYRQDPGQGLRLIYYSQIVNDFQKGDIAEGYSVSREKKESFPLTVTSAQKNPTAFYLCASSIGTGWYEQYFGPGTRLTVT.

As for this clone: The junction shows a germline mismatch at one end, possibly a read error. V gene TRBV7-7 combines with J gene TRBJ2-1; the match to TRBD2 covers 14 bases. Germline V gene sequence: CDR1 SSHAT, CDR2 FNYEAQ (reference sequence). The CDR3 is 15 amino acids. In nucleotides, the CDR3 is TGTGCTAGCAGCTGGGGACTAGCGGGAGACAATGAGCAGTTCTTC. Its translation: CASSWGLAGDNEQFF.

V gene TRBV5-6 combines with J gene TRBJ2-7; the D gene is possibly TRBD1 (5 bases). The CDR3 length is 13 residues. Germline CDR1 SGHDT, CDR2 YYEEEE. V dropped 4 bases and J dropped 0 bases, with 8 bases sitting between them. The CDR3 sequence is CASSPGSSYEQYF. The CDR3 nucleotides are TGTGCCAGCAGCCCAGGGTCCTCCTACGAGCAGTACTTC.